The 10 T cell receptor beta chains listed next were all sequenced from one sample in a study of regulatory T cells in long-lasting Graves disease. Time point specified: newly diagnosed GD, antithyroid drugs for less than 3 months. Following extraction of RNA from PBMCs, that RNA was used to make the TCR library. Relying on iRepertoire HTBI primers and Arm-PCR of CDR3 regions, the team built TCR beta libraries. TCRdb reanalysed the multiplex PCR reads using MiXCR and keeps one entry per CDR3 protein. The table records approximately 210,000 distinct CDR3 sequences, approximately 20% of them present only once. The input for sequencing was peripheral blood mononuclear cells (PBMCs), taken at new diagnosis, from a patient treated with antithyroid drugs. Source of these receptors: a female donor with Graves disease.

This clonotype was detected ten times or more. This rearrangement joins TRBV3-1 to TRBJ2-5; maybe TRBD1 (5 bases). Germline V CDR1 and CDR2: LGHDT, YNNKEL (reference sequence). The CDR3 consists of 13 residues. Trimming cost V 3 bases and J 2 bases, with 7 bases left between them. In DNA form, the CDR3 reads TGTGCCAGCAGCCAGGACACGCAAGAGACCCAGTACTTC. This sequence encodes CASSQDTQETQYF.

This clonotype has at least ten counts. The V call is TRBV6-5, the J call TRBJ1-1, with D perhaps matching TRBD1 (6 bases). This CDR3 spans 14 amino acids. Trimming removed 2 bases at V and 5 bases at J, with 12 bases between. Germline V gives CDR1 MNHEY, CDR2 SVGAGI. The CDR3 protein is CASSYKGGQTEAFF. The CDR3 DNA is TGTGCCAGCAGTTACAAAGGGGGGCAGACTGAAGCTTTCTTT.

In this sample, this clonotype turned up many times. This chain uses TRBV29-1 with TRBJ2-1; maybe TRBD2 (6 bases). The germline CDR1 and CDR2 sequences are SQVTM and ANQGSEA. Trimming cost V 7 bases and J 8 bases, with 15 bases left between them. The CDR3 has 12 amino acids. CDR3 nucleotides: TGCAGCGCCCGGGTCGGGGGTGATGAGCAGTTCTTC. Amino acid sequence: CSARVGGDEQFF.

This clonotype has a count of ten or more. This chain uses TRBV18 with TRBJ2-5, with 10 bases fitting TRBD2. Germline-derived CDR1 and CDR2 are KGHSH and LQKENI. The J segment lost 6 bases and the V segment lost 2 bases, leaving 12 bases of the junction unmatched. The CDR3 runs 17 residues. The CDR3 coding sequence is TGTGCCAGCTCACCAATCCGGTCGTCAGCGGGAGGGAAGACCCAGTACTTC. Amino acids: CASSPIRSSAGGKTQYF.

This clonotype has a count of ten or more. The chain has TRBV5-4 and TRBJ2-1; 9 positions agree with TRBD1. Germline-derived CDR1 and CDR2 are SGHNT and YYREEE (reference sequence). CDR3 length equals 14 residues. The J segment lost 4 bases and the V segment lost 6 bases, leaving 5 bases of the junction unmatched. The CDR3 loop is CASTRTGEYNEQFF. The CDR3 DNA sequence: TGTGCCAGCACTCGGACAGGGGAGTACAATGAGCAGTTCTTC.

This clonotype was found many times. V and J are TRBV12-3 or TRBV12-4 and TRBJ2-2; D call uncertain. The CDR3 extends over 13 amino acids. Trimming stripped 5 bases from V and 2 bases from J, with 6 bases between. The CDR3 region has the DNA TGTGCCAGCAGTCCCACTAACACCGGGGAGCTGTTTTTT. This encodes CASSPTNTGELFF.

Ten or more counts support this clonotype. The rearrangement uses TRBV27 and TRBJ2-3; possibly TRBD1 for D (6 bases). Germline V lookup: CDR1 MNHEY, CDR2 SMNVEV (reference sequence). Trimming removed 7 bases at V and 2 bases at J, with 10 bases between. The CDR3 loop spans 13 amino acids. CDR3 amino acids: CASIHRATDTQYF. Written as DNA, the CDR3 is TGTGCCAGCATACACAGGGCCACAGATACGCAGTATTTT.

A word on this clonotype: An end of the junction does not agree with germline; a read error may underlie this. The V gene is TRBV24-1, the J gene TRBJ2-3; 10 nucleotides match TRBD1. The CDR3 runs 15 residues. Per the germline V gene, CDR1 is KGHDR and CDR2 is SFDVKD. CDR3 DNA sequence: TGTGCCAGCAGTCACCCCCCCGACAGGGGGCATACGCAGTATTTT. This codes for CASSHPPDRGHTQYF.

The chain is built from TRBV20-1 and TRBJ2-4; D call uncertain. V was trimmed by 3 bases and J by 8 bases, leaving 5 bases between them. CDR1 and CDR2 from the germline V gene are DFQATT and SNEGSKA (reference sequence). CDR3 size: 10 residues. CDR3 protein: CSASIDIQYF. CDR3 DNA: TGCAGTGCTAGTATCGACATTCAGTACTTC.

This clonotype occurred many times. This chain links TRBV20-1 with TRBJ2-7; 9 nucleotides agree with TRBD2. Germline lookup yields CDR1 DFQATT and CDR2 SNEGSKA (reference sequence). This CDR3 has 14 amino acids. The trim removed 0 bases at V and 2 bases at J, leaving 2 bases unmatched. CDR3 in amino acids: CSARDPSGAYEQYF. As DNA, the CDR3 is TGCAGTGCTAGAGACCCTAGCGGGGCCTACGAGCAGTACTTC.